This T cell receptor (beta chain) was documented in a study of shared clonotypes between healthy human individuals. Study as a whole: Each donor's CD4 naive and CD4 memory cells filled three plates apiece, CD8 naive two, and CD8 memory one.

In the source study's methods: Sequence data from immunoSEQ were junction-only and lacked quality scores; consequently, filtering differed. Libraries were prepared by immunoSEQ multiplex PCR; TCRdb keeps only in-frame clonotypes and omits some of them. V, J and clone size are taken as reported in that table, and D and trimming were inferred from the DNA itself. Of more than 550,000 clones in the sample, 72% were seen once. Findings and caveats of the study: The study sampled only blood, and tissue repertoires likely differ.

V lost 9 bases to trimming and J lost 6 bases, with 15 bases between them. Germline CDR1 reads MRHNA; CDR2 reads SNTAGT. This CDR3 is built from 13 residues. This clone was counted only a few times. Its antigen is not known. This chain joins TRBV6-4 and TRBJ1-5, with D possibly TRBD1 on 6 matching bases. The sequenced sample was memory CD4+ T cells sorted from blood. Stated subset: CD45RA-negative fraction. This clonotype was sampled from a woman in her twenties or thirties in good health. The CDR3 DNA reads TGTGCCAGTGTGGGGGGGCTTATTCAGCCCCAGCATTTT. Translated, it gives CASVGGLIQPQHF.